These T cell receptor beta chains were read from a single sample in a study of CD8 T cells in Susac syndrome. TCRdb passed the immunoSEQ multiplex PCR reads through MiXCR, listing each CDR3 protein once. In the table there are approximately 210,000 distinct CDR3 sequences, about 94% of which are singletons. Sequenced sample: CD4+ T cells from PBMCs. The receptors come from a human donor with Susac syndrome. CDR3s include the opening cysteine and the closing phenylalanine or tryptophan. D genes are given only for firm matches. Clone size appears in some rows only: once, few, many, or a class for an expanded clone.

TRBV10-3	15	TRBD2	TRBJ2-5	few	CAISATSGPQETQYF	TGTGCCATCAGTGCGACTAGCGGGCCACAAGAGACCCAGTACTTC
TRBV11-2	14	-	TRBJ2-1	-	CASSLGLLANEQFF	TGTGCCAGCAGCTTAGGACTGTTGGCCAATGAGCAGTTCTTC
TRBV6-5	13	-	TRBJ1-5	-	CASRRAVNQPQHF	TGTGCCAGCAGGAGGGCAGTCAATCAGCCCCAGCATTTT
TRBV5-1	16	TRBD1	TRBJ2-2	-	CASSTAGTGDTGELFF	TGCGCCAGCAGCACCGCCGGGACAGGGGACACCGGGGAGCTGTTTTTT
TRBV5-4	15	-	TRBJ2-7	-	CASSPKGGDRYEQYF	TGTGCCAGCAGCCCCAAGGGCGGGGACCGCTACGAGCAGTACTTC
TRBV14	14	-	TRBJ2-2	-	CASSQEYGVGELFF	TGTGCCAGCAGCCAAGAGTACGGGGTCGGGGAGCTGTTTTTT
TRBV20-1	15	-	TRBJ2-1	-	CSAPGTLVSYNEQFF	TGCAGTGCTCCCGGGACACTAGTCTCCTACAATGAGCAGTTCTTC
TRBV20-1	13	TRBD1	TRBJ1-2	-	CSARPQGAVGYTF	TGCAGTGCTAGACCACAGGGGGCGGTTGGCTACACCTTC
TRBV18	15	-	TRBJ2-7	-	CASSPRGDPSYEQYF	TGTGCCAGCTCCCCGCGGGGCGACCCGTCCTACGAGCAGTACTTC
TRBV20-1	12	-	TRBJ1-4	-	CSALRTVEKLFF	TGCAGTGCCCTGAGGACAGTTGAAAAACTGTTTTTT
TRBV3-1	12	TRBD1	TRBJ2-7	-	CASSHGQDQQYF	TGTGCCAGCAGCCACGGACAGGATCAACAGTACTTC
TRBV6-5	11	-	TRBJ2-1	few	CASSYFDEQFF	TGTGCCAGCAGTTACTTCGATGAGCAGTTCTTC
TRBV5-6	13	-	TRBJ2-3	-	CASSRAGTDTQYF	TGTGCCAGCAGCCGCGCTGGAACAGATACGCAGTATTTT
TRBV12-3/TRBV12-4	15	-	TRBJ2-7	-	CASRGPGDSSYEQYF	TGTGCCAGCAGGGGTCCGGGGGACAGCTCCTACGAGCAGTACTTC